Presented here are 17 T cell receptor beta chains from one specimen sequenced in a study of T cell responses to AZD1222 COVID-19 vaccine. TCRdb's copy holds only in-frame clones and misses some; the assay was immunoSEQ multiplex PCR. The data contain around 59,000 clones, roughly nine tenths of them singletons. The sample here was peripheral blood, taken 28 days after the second AZD1222 dose. Source of these receptors: an adult who received the AZD1222 COVID-19 vaccine.

The chain employs TRBV29-1 and TRBJ2-4; 7 nucleotides line up with TRBD1. CDR1 is SQVTM and CDR2 is ANQGSEA in the germline V gene. The CDR3 covers 13 residues. V lost 4 bases and J lost 6; bases outside the gene matches: 6. The CDR3 sequence is CSVGQTGLNIQYF. CDR3 DNA sequence: TGCAGCGTTGGCCAGACAGGGTTAAACATTCAGTACTTC.

The genes are TRBV11-2 and TRBJ1-2; D call uncertain. CDR1 and CDR2 from the germline V gene are SGHAT and FQNNGV. V was cut by 2 bases and J by 2 bases, with 15 bases left in between. The CDR3 runs 16 residues. CDR3 DNA: TGTGCCAGCAGCTTAAGGCCGCAGAGACACAACTATGGCTACACCTTC. Translated: CASSLRPQRHNYGYTF.

The gene calls are TRBV27 and TRBJ1-3; the match to TRBD1 covers 10 bases. Germline CDR1 is MNHEY and CDR2 is SMNVEV (reference sequence). Trimming at V came to 5 bases and at J to 2 bases, leaving 12 bases not matched to a gene. The CDR3 has 18 residues. The CDR3 coding sequence is TGTGCCAGCAGTCTAGCCCCGGGACAGGGGAGCCCTGGAAACACCATATATTTT. It yields the protein CASSLAPGQGSPGNTIYF.

The DNA of the CDR3 is TGTGCCAGCGGGAGGAATTACAATGAGCAGTTCTTC. Protein: CASGRNYNEQFF. The chain recombines TRBV6-5 with TRBJ2-1, with D perhaps matching TRBD2 (6 bases). Trimming removed 8 bases from V and 4 bases from J, with 9 bases in between. The germline gives CDR1 MNHEY, CDR2 SVGAGI. This CDR3 is built from 12 residues.

This clone was recorded a few times. This sequence joins TRBV7-9 and TRBJ1-5; D call uncertain. V was cut by 4 bases and J by 2 bases, with 6 bases left in between. CDR1 and CDR2 from the germline V gene are SEHNR and FQNEAQ (reference sequence). This CDR3 region has 13 residues. The CDR3 here is CASSSAGNQPQHF. The CDR3 coding sequence is TGTGCCAGCAGCTCCGCAGGCAATCAGCCCCAGCATTTT.

The rearrangement uses TRBV7-9 and TRBJ1-6; the D gene is possibly TRBD1 (6 bases). This CDR3 comprises 13 residues. Trimming left V 5 bases short and J 8 bases short, with 10 bases between. The germline V gene encodes CDR1 SEHNR and CDR2 FQNEAQ (reference sequence). CDR3 nucleotides: TGTGCCAGCAGCCTTGGGGGCGATTCACCCCTCCACTTT. This codes for CASSLGGDSPLHF.

The chain carries TRBV18 and TRBJ2-5, with a tentative D call TRBD1 (6 bases). Germline-derived CDR1 and CDR2 are KGHSH and LQKENI. Trimming removed 2 bases from V and 4 bases from J, with 8 bases in between. The CDR3 spans 13 residues. CDR3 DNA: TGTGCCAGCTCACCAACAGGGCGAGAGACCCAGTACTTC. Encoded protein: CASSPTGRETQYF.

This chain connects TRBV7-9 to TRBJ1-2, with D perhaps matching TRBD1 (5 bases). The germline CDR1 and CDR2 sequences are SEHNR and FQNEAQ (reference sequence). The CDR3 runs 17 residues. Trimming shortened V by 0 bases and J by 4 bases, and 18 bases separated the two germline ends. In DNA form, the CDR3 reads TGTGCCAGCAGCTTAGCACAGTCTGGGCACCAGGGCTATGGCTACACCTTC. This encodes CASSLAQSGHQGYGYTF.

The CDR3 protein is CASSQDNAYGYTF. CDR3 DNA sequence: TGTGCCAGCAGCCAAGATAATGCCTATGGCTACACCTTC. The V gene is TRBV3-1 (or the pseudogene TRBV3-2), the J gene TRBJ1-2, with D uncertain. Germline-derived CDR1 and CDR2 are LGHDT and YNNKEL (reference sequence). V lost 0 bases and J 4 bases, leaving 6 bases between the germline ends. There are 13 residues in the CDR3.

The gene calls are TRBV7-2 and TRBJ2-7, with D perhaps assigned TRBD1 or TRBD2 (6 bases each). Germline V gene data show CDR1 as SGHTA and CDR2 as FQGNSA. This CDR3 comprises 16 residues. The ends were cut back, 4 bases at V and 7 bases at J, with 23 bases in the middle. The DNA for the CDR3 is TGTGCCAGCAGCTCCACCGGGCCGGGGGCAATTGGAGAGCAGTACTTC. Protein product: CASSSTGPGAIGEQYF.

The rearrangement joins TRBV5-1 to TRBJ2-7, with TRBD1 matching 9 bases. CDR1 and CDR2 (germline): SGHRS, YFSETQ. CDR3 length: 14 amino acids. Trimming took 1 base from V and 6 from J; bases not matched to a gene: 5. CDR3 protein: CASSLTGGESEQYF. The CDR3 coding sequence is TGCGCCAGCAGCTTGACAGGGGGCGAGAGCGAGCAGTACTTC.

The V and J genes are TRBV5-6 and TRBJ2-1, with unresolved D. Looked up from germline, CDR1 is SGHDT and CDR2 is YYEEEE. Trimming cost V 3 bases and J 4 bases, with 2 bases left between them. The CDR3 covers 11 residues. DNA for the CDR3: TGTGCCAGCAGCTCGTACAATGAGCAGTTCTTC. This translates into CASSSYNEQFF.

The chain recombines TRBV2 with TRBJ1-1; D unclear. The CDR3 length is 14 residues. Germline CDR1 reads SNHLY; CDR2 reads FYNNEI. V lost 0 bases and J 7 bases, leaving 12 bases between the germline ends. The chain's CDR3 is CASSEAVSSYEAFF. The CDR3 DNA reads TGTGCCAGCAGTGAAGCGGTCAGTAGCTATGAAGCTTTCTTT.

The chain is built from TRBV27 and TRBJ1-5; 8 positions match TRBD1. The CDR3 extends over 15 amino acids. The junction had 3 bases not matched to a gene; V was cut back by 3 bases and J by 2 bases. CDR1 is MNHEY and CDR2 is SMNVEV in the germline V gene (reference sequence). CDR3 loop: CASSLDRAGNQPQHF. CDR3 coding DNA: TGTGCCAGCAGTTTGGACAGGGCTGGCAATCAGCCCCAGCATTTT.

The J gene is TRBJ1-2, the V gene TRBV6-5, with D perhaps matching TRBD1 (5 bases). Between the trimmed V and J ends, which lost 6 bases and 4 bases, there was a span of 9 bases. The CDR3 runs 12 residues. The germline V gene encodes CDR1 MNHEY and CDR2 SVGAGI. CDR3 DNA sequence: TGTGCCAGCAGCCGCGGGGCCTATGGCTACACCTTC. This translates into CASSRGAYGYTF.

This chain uses TRBV19 with TRBJ1-2; D not resolved. CDR3 length equals 13 residues. Germline V lookup: CDR1 LNHDA, CDR2 SQIVND (reference sequence). V lost 2 bases, J lost 0 bases, and 4 bases lay in between. The CDR3 DNA sequence: TGTGCCAGTAGTATAATTGCTAACTATGGCTACACCTTC. This sequence encodes CASSIIANYGYTF.

The rearrangement uses TRBV5-1 and TRBJ2-2; TRBD1 aligns across 12 bases. Unmatched junction bases numbered 5, after V lost 4 bases and J lost 4 bases. Germline lookup yields CDR1 SGHRS and CDR2 YFSETQ. This CDR3 is built from 16 residues. Here the CDR3 DNA reads TGCGCCAGCAGCCGGGGACAGGGGGCTACCACCGGGGAGCTGTTTTTT. The encoded protein is CASSRGQGATTGELFF.